The 29 T cell receptor beta chains below were found in one sample sequenced in a study of blood T cells in healthy people across ages. Primers used in a second PCR of about 7 to 11 cycles were a sample-barcoded 5' primer and a J-beta primer mix. TCRdb independently ran MiXCR on the 5' RACE reads; one entry per CDR3 protein. The top ten clones hold over 2% of a sample with over 1.5 million distinct CDR3 sequences, around half of them seen once. The specimen was blood. The receptors were gathered from a woman between 40 and 55 years old in good health.

For this clonotype: Germline is not matched at one junction end, which may reflect a read error. V gene TRBV3-1 combines with J gene TRBJ2-6, with 10 bases that match TRBD1. The CDR3 loop spans 15 amino acids. Germline CDR1 reads LGHDT; CDR2 reads YNNKEL (reference sequence). CDR3 amino acids: CASSDRGRGANILTF. The CDR3 region has the DNA TGTGCCAGCAGCGACAGGGGGCGCGGGGCCAACATCCTGACTTTC.

The V call is TRBV5-1, the J call TRBJ2-4; D possibly matches TRBD1 or TRBD2 (5 bases each). From germline, CDR1 is SGHRS and CDR2 YFSETQ. The length of the CDR3 is 17 residues. Trimming removed 1 base from V and 5 bases from J, with 19 bases in between. CDR3: CASSLMRIPGSENIQYF. DNA of the CDR3: TGCGCCAGCAGCTTGATGAGAATTCCAGGGAGCGAAAACATTCAGTACTTC.

The CDR3 region is CASSELPGSNEQFF. The CDR3 bases are TGTGCCAGCAGCGAACTGCCTGGCAGTAATGAGCAGTTCTTC. The rearrangement links TRBV7-2 to TRBJ2-1; D is undetermined. Germline CDR1 and CDR2: SGHTA and FQGNSA. V lost 5 bases to trimming and J lost 7 bases, with 15 bases between them. The CDR3 contains 14 residues.

This clonotype was counted between two and nine times. The chain recombines TRBV5-1 with TRBJ1-6, with D unclear. Trimming took off 0 bases at V and 10 bases at J, with 8 bases between the two ends. CDR3 length: 13 residues. In germline, CDR1 is SGHRS, CDR2 YFSETQ. CDR3 sequence reads: CASSLEVHSPLHF. As DNA, the CDR3 is TGCGCCAGCAGCTTGGAGGTCCACTCACCCCTCCACTTT.

The table lists this clonotype with a few counts. The chain has TRBV5-1 and TRBJ2-5, with D perhaps TRBD2 (6 bases). The V end lost 5 bases, the J end lost 2 bases, and 10 bases lay between the germline ends. From germline, CDR1 is SGHRS and CDR2 YFSETQ. The CDR3 has 13 residues. CDR3 sequence reads: CASRGLAQETQYF. CDR3 in DNA: TGCGCCAGCAGGGGACTGGCTCAAGAGACCCAGTACTTC. The complete variable domain, with remaining parts taken from reference TRBV5-1 and TRBJ2-5, reads KAGVTQTPRYLIKTRGQQVTLSCSPISGHRSVSWYQQTPGQGLQFLFEYFSETQRNKGNFPGRFSGRQFSNSRSEMNVSTLELGDSALYLCASRGLAQETQYFGPGTRLLVL.

J is TRBJ1-6 and V is TRBV28; TRBD1 aligns across 9 bases. Germline V gene data show CDR1 as MDHEN and CDR2 as SYDVKM. The V and J ends lost 5 bases and 8 bases, in that order; junction bases with no gene match: 10. This CDR3 is built from 16 residues. The CDR3 sequence is CASSEHTGGAHSPLHF. In nucleotides, the CDR3 is TGTGCCAGCAGTGAGCACACAGGGGGCGCGCATTCACCCCTCCACTTT.

Only a few counts were recorded for this clonotype. The rearrangement joins TRBV6-5 to TRBJ1-2; 7 positions match TRBD1. This CDR3 region has 15 residues. The V and J ends lost 4 bases and 8 bases, in that order; junction bases with no gene match: 13. From germline, CDR1 is MNHEY and CDR2 SVGAGI. Here the CDR3 DNA reads TGTGCCAGCAGTTGTAGGATAGGGGGCCGGAGAGGCTACACCTTC. Translation gives CASSCRIGGRRGYTF.

This rearrangement joins TRBV28 to TRBJ1-2, with a possible D match to TRBD1 (6 bases). This CDR3 comprises 17 residues. The germline V gene encodes CDR1 MDHEN and CDR2 SYDVKM. The germline V and J ends were trimmed by 4 bases and 2 bases, with 20 bases remaining between them. In nucleotides, the CDR3 is TGTGCCAGCAGTTCCGGGGGCAGGGAGTATGGAAACTATGGCTACACCTTC. Translated: CASSSGGREYGNYGYTF.

The gene calls are TRBV6-6 and TRBJ2-5; TRBD2 matches at 11 bases. With 3 bases clipped from V and 3 bases from J, the junction kept 3 bases outside the gene matches. The CDR3 length is 15 residues. Germline CDR1 reads MNHNY; CDR2 reads SVGAGI (reference sequence). CDR3 DNA sequence: TGTGCCAGCAGTTATTCGACTAGCGGGGAAGAGACCCAGTACTTC. It translates to CASSYSTSGEETQYF.

This clonotype was seen at least ten times. The chain links TRBV13 to TRBJ2-1, with TRBD2 matching over 10 bases. This CDR3 spans 16 amino acids. V was clipped by 6 bases and J by 3 bases; unmatched bases: 8. Germline lookup yields CDR1 PRHDT and CDR2 FYEKMQ (reference sequence). The CDR3 reads CASRRIAGGGYNEQFF. In DNA form, the CDR3 reads TGTGCCAGCAGGCGGATAGCGGGGGGTGGCTACAATGAGCAGTTCTTC. Variable domain in full (rest from reference TRBV13 and TRBJ2-1): AAGVIQSPRHLIKEKRETATLKCYPIPRHDTVYWYQQGPGQDPQFLISFYEKMQSDKGSIPDRFSAQQFSDYHSELNMSSLELGDSALYFCASRRIAGGGYNEQFFGPGTRLTVL.

This chain connects TRBV2 to TRBJ2-3; D not resolved. Trimming removed 4 bases from V and 8 bases from J, with 16 bases in between. CDR1 and CDR2 from the germline V gene are SNHLY and FYNNEI. The CDR3 is made up of 14 amino acids. This CDR3 reads CASSGTVEVGTQYF. CDR3 DNA sequence: TGTGCCAGCAGTGGGACGGTCGAAGTTGGTACGCAGTATTTT.

A word on this clonotype: An end of the junction differs from the germline gene, which may be a read error. This rearrangement joins TRBV3-1 to TRBJ2-3; tentative D call: TRBD2 (6 bases). The CDR3 runs 16 residues. Germline values: CDR1 LGHDT, CDR2 YNNKEL (reference sequence). The CDR3 sequence: CASSPGLARLTDTRYF. CDR3 nucleotides: TGTGCCAGCAGCCCAGGGCTAGCGCGCCTCACTGATACGCGGTATTTT.

The chain couples TRBV20-1 to TRBJ1-2; D ambiguous. V was trimmed by 0 bases and J by 1 base, leaving 12 bases between them. This CDR3 is 15 amino acids long. Germline values: CDR1 DFQATT, CDR2 SNEGSKA (reference sequence). The CDR3 loop is CSARDGRRGNYGYTF. The CDR3 DNA follows: TGCAGTGCTAGAGATGGGCGGCGGGGTAACTATGGCTACACCTTC.

For the CDR3, the DNA is TGTGCCAGCAGTTACTCGGAGCGGGGGCCTGAAGCTTTCTTT. Its translation is CASSYSERGPEAFF. V gene TRBV6-2 or TRBV6-3 combines with J gene TRBJ1-1, with D maybe TRBD1 (6 bases). Germline V gene sequence: CDR1 MNHEY, CDR2 SVGEGT. The CDR3 covers 14 residues. Trimming cost V 0 bases and J 6 bases, with 11 bases left between them.

The J gene is TRBJ2-3, the V gene TRBV20-1, with D unclear. Germline values: CDR1 DFQATT, CDR2 SNEGSKA (reference sequence). The length of the CDR3 is 15 residues. V was pared by 7 bases and J by 4 bases, with 21 bases between. This chain's CDR3 is CSEVNGFRSPDTQYF. CDR3 DNA: TGCAGTGAGGTTAACGGCTTCCGCTCACCAGATACGCAGTATTTT.

Note on this clonotype: An end of the junction differs from the germline gene, which may be a read error. The chain employs TRBV6-5 and TRBJ2-7; tentatively, D is TRBD1 (6 bases). The CDR3 spans 14 residues. CDR1 and CDR2 from the germline V gene are MNHEY and SVGAGI. The CDR3 nucleotides read TGTGCCAGCAGGGGGACATTCAGCTCCTGCGAGCAGTACTTC. Translation: CASRGTFSSCEQYF.

This rearrangement joins TRBV6-6 to TRBJ2-5; 7 bases map to TRBD2. The J call is uncertain, as TRBJ2-7 better fits the DNA end. CDR3 length equals 12 residues. Germline CDR1 and CDR2: MNHNY and SVGAGI (reference sequence). The CDR3 sequence: CASKDTSDEQYF. The CDR3 coding sequence is TGTGCCAGCAAAGATACTAGCGACGAGCAGTACTTC.

This chain joins TRBV29-1 and TRBJ1-1, with D tentatively TRBD1 (6 bases). The V end lost 7 bases, the J end lost 7 bases, and 22 bases lay between the germline ends. The germline CDR1 and CDR2 sequences are SQVTM and ANQGSEA. This CDR3 is built from 14 residues. The CDR3 region is CSGNELGGQSEAFF. CDR3 bases: TGCAGCGGAAATGAACTTGGGGGGCAGAGTGAAGCTTTCTTT.

The chain couples TRBV9 to TRBJ2-3; 9 bases agree with TRBD2. Germline CDR1 and CDR2: SGDLS and YYNGEE. The CDR3 has 18 residues. The ends lost 1 base at V and 7 bases at J; junction bases unmatched: 16. The CDR3 DNA is TGTGCCAGCAGCGTATGGGGTCGGGAGCGGGGGGCCCGTCATACGCAGTATTTT. Amino acid sequence: CASSVWGRERGARHTQYF. Using reference TRBV9 and TRBJ2-3 for the parts outside the CDR3, the full variable domain is DSGVTQTPKHLITATGQRVTLRCSPRSGDLSVYWYQQSLDQGLQFLIQYYNGEERAKGNILERFSAQQFPDLHSELNLSSLELGDSALYFCASSVWGRERGARHTQYFGPGTRLTVL.

In regard to this clonotype: The junction does not match germline at one end; this may be a read error. V usage is TRBV4-3 and J usage is TRBJ2-5; a possible D gene is TRBD1 (6 bases). Germline CDR1 and CDR2: LGHNA and YSLEER. This CDR3 has 15 amino acids. The CDR3 is CASSQERGYQETQYF. In DNA form, the CDR3 reads TGTGCCAGCAGCCAAGAGAGGGGGTACCAAGAGACCCAGTACTTC.

The chain recombines TRBV6-7 with TRBJ1-2; D is undetermined. TRBV6-7 counts as an open reading frame of uncertain function. The CDR3 is 17 amino acids. The germline V and J ends were trimmed by 6 bases and 0 bases, with 20 bases remaining between them. In DNA, the CDR3 is TGTGCCAGCAGCTCCCGGTCGGGAAGACCTACTAACTATGGCTACACCTTC. Translation gives CASSSRSGRPTNYGYTF.

The chain carries TRBV20-1 and TRBJ2-3; 7 positions agree with TRBD1. Germline CDR1 DFQATT, CDR2 SNEGSKA (reference sequence). The CDR3 spans 14 residues. After removal of 1 base from V and 2 bases from J, the junction contained 3 bases not matched to a gene. The CDR3 protein is CSARGGQYTDTQYF. The CDR3 DNA sequence: TGCAGTGCTAGAGGGGGACAGTACACAGATACGCAGTATTTT.

The CDR3 here is CASSVGPSSGANVLTF. CDR3 coding DNA: TGTGCCAGCAGCGTAGGGCCCAGCTCTGGGGCCAACGTCCTGACTTTC. V and J are TRBV9 and TRBJ2-6; no clear D gene. The germline gives CDR1 SGDLS, CDR2 YYNGEE. The germline V and J ends were trimmed by 0 bases and 0 bases, with 7 bases remaining between them. The CDR3 runs to 16 residues.

J is TRBJ2-1 and V is TRBV6-5; TRBD2 matches 8 bases. V gave up 9 bases and J gave up 8 bases; unmatched junction bases: 6. The length of the CDR3 is 12 residues. Germline lookup yields CDR1 MNHEY and CDR2 SVGAGI. The CDR3: CASLSGVHEQFF. The CDR3 DNA is TGTGCCAGTCTTAGCGGGGTACATGAGCAGTTCTTC.

V and J are TRBV18 and TRBJ2-7; perhaps TRBD1 as D (7 bases). V lost 3 bases and J lost 9, with 15 bases in between. Germline CDR1 is KGHSH and CDR2 is LQKENI. The CDR3 loop spans 13 amino acids. The CDR3 reads CASSPSRGDRQYF. Written as DNA, the CDR3 is TGTGCCAGCTCACCCAGTAGGGGGGACAGGCAGTACTTC.

This clonotype has only a few counts. This sequence joins TRBV5-4 and TRBJ2-1; D is undetermined. In germline, CDR1 is SGHNT, CDR2 YYREEE (reference sequence). The CDR3 length is 12 residues. Trimming cost V 4 bases and J 10 bases, with 12 bases left between them. The CDR3 nucleotides are TGTGCCAGCAGCACAATTAACGGGGAGCAGTTCTTC. Translating gives CASSTINGEQFF.

Only a few counts were recorded for this clonotype. The rearrangement joins TRBV6-2 or TRBV6-3 to TRBJ1-5; unclear D gene. The V and J ends lost 4 bases and 8 bases respectively, with 12 bases between them. This CDR3 has 13 amino acids. Germline CDR1 and CDR2: MNHEY and SVGEGT. The CDR3 DNA sequence: TGTGCCAGCAGTTCGCTGAAGATTGAGCCCCAGCATTTT. As protein: CASSSLKIEPQHF.

Comments on this clonotype: The junction departs from germline at one end; a sequencing error may be responsible. The rearrangement links TRBV7-7 to TRBJ2-1; TRBD2 matches at 9 bases. CDR3 size: 15 residues. Germline CDR1 reads SSHAT; CDR2 reads FNYEAQ (reference sequence). DNA for the CDR3: TGTGCTAGCAGCTTAAAAGCGGGGGGACGTGGGGAGCAGTTCTTC. It is translated as CASSLKAGGRGEQFF.

CDR3: CASSVARGPGGDTQYF. In DNA, the CDR3 is TGTGCCAGCAGCGTAGCTCGAGGGCCTGGGGGAGATACGCAGTATTTT. The gene calls are TRBV9 and TRBJ2-3; D possibly uses TRBD1 or TRBD2 (5 bases each). V was clipped by 0 bases and J by 5 bases, with 16 bases between them. The CDR3 covers 16 residues. The germline V gene has CDR1 SGDLS and CDR2 YYNGEE.